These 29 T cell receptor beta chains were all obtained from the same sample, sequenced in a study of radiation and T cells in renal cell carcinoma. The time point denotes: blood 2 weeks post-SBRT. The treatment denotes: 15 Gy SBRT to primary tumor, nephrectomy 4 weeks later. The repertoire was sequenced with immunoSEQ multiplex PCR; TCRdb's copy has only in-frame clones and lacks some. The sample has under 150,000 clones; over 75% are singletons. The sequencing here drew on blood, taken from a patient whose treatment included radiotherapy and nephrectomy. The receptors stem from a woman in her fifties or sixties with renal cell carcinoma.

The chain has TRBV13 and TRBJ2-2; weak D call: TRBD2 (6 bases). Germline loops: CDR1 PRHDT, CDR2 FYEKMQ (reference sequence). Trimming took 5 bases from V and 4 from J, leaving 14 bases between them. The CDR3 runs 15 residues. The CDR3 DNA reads TGTGCCAGCAGCCGCCGGGGAGGCGGCACCGGGGAGCTGTTTTTT. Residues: CASSRRGGGTGELFF. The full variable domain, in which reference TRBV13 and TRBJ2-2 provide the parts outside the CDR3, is AAGVIQSPRHLIKEKRETATLKCYPIPRHDTVYWYQQGPGQDPQFLISFYEKMQSDKGSIPDRFSAQQFSDYHSELNMSSLELGDSALYFCASSRRGGGTGELFFGEGSRLTVL.

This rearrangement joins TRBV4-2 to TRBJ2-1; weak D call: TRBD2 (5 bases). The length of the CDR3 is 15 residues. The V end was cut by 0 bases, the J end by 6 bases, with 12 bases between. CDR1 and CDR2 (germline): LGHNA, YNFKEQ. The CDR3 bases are TGTGCCAGCAGCCAAGATCGGCTAGCTCCCAATGAGCAGTTCTTC. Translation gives CASSQDRLAPNEQFF.

The CDR3 region has the DNA TGTGCCACCAGCGCTACGGGACGGGCATACAATGAGCAGTTCTTC. This sequence encodes CATSATGRAYNEQFF. The rearrangement uses TRBV15 and TRBJ2-1; D may be TRBD1 or TRBD2 (5 bases each). There are 15 residues in the CDR3. Looked up from germline, CDR1 is LNHNV and CDR2 is YYDKDF (reference sequence). Deletions cut 5 bases from V and 4 bases from J, with 15 bases between. Looking up the rest from reference TRBV15 and TRBJ2-1 gives the full variable domain: DAMVIQNPRYQVTQFGKPVTLSCSQTLNHNVMYWYQQKSSQAPKLLFHYYDKDFNNEADTPDNFQSRRPNTSFCFLDIRSPGLGDTAMYLCATSATGRAYNEQFFGPGTRLTVL.

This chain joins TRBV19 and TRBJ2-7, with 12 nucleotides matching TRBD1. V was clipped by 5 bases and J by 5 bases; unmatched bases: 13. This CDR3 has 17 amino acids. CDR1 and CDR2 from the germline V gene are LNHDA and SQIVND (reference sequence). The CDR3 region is CASSGGQGANRFDEQYF. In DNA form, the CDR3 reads TGTGCCAGTAGTGGGGGACAGGGGGCTAACCGGTTTGACGAGCAGTACTTC.

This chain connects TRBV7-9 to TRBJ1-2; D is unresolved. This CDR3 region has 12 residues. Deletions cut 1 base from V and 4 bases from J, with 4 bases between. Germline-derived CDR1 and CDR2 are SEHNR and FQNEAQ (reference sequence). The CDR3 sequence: CASSLDSYGYTF. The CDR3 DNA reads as TGTGCCAGCAGCTTAGACAGCTATGGCTACACCTTC.

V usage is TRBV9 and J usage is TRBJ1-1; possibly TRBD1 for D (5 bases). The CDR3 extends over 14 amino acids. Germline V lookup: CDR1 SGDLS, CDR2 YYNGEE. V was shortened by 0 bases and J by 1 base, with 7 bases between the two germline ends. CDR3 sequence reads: CASSVVGENTEAFF. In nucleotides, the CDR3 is TGTGCCAGCAGCGTAGTAGGGGAGAACACTGAAGCTTTCTTT.

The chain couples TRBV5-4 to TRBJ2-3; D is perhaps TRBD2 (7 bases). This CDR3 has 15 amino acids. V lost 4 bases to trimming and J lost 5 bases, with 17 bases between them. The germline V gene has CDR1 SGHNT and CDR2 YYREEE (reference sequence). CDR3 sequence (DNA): TGTGCCAGCAGCGCTTTTCGGGGGGCGGAAGATACGCAGTATTTT. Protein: CASSAFRGAEDTQYF.

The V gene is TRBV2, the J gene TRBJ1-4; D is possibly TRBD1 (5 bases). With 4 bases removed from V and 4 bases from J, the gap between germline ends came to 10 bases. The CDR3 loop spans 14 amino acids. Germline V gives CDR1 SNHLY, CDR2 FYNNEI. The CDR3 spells CASSATGLNEKLFF. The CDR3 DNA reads TGTGCCAGCAGTGCAACAGGACTTAATGAAAAACTGTTTTTT.

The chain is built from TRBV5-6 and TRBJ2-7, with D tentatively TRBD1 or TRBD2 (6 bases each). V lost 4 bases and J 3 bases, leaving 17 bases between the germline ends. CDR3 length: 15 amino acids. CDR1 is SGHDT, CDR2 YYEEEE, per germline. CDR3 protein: CASSPWRDILYEQYF. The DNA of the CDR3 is TGTGCCAGCAGCCCCTGGCGGGACATACTCTACGAGCAGTACTTC.

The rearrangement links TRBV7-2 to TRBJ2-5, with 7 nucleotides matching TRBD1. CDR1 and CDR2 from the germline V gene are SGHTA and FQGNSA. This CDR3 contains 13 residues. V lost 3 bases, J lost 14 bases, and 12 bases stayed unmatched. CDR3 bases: TGTGCCAGCAGCTTCGACAGGGACATCCCAAATTACTTC. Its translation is CASSFDRDIPNYF.

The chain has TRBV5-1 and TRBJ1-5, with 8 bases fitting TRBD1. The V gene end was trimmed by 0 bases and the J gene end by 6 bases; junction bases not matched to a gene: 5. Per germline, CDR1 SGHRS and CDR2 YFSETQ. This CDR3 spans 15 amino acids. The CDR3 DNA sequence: TGCGCCAGCAGCTTGGGGCAGGGGGCAGGTCAGCCCCAGCATTTT. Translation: CASSLGQGAGQPQHF.

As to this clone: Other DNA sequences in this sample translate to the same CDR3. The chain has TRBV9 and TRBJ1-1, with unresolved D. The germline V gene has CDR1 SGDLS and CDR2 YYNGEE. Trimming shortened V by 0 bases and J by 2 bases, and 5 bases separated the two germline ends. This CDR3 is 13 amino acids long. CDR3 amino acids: CASSVAHNTEAFF. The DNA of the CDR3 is TGTGCCAGCAGCGTAGCCCATAACACTGAAGCTTTCTTT.

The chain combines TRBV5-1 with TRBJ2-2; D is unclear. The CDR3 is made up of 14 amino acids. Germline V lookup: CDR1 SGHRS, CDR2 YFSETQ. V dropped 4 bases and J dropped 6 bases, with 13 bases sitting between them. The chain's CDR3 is CASSPRSESGELFF. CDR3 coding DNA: TGCGCCAGCAGCCCCCGCAGTGAATCCGGGGAGCTGTTTTTT.

CDR3 sequence: CAIRLTGGIEQYF. The DNA of the CDR3 is TGTGCCATCAGGCTGACAGGGGGAATCGAGCAGTACTTC. The chain has TRBV10-3 and TRBJ2-7, with 9 bases that match TRBD1. The V segment lost 6 bases and the J segment 6 bases; nucleotides outside the gene matches: 6. Germline CDR1 and CDR2: ENHRY and SYGVKD. The CDR3 has 13 residues.

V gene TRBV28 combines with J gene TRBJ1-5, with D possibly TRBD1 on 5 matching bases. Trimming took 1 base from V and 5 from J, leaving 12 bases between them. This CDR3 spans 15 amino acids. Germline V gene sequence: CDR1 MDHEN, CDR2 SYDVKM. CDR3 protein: CASSLSGPGDQPQHF. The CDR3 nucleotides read TGTGCCAGCAGTTTATCGGGGCCGGGGGATCAGCCCCAGCATTTT.

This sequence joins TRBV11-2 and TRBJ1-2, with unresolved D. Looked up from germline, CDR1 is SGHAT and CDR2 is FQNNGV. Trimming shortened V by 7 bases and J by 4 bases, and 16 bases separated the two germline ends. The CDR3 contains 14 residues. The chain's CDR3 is CASTIGGDPYGYTF. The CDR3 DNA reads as TGTGCCAGCACGATCGGAGGAGATCCCTATGGCTACACCTTC.

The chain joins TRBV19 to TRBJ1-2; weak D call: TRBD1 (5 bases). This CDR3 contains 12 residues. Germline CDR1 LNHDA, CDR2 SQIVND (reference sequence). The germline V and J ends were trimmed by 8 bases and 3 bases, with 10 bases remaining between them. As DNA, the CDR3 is TGTGCCAGTCAACAGGACTACTATGGCTACACCTTC. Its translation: CASQQDYYGYTF.

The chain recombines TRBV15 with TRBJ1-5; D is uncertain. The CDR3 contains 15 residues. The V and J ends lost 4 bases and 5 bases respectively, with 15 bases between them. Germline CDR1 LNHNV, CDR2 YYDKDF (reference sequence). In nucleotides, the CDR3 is TGTGCCACCAGCACTCCGGGCCCTGGGGATCAGCCCCAGCATTTT. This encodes CATSTPGPGDQPQHF.

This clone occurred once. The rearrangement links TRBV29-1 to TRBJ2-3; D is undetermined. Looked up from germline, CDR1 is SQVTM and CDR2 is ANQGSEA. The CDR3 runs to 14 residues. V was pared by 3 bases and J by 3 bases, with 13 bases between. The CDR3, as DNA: TGCAGCGTTGACGGCGGAACGCTTACAGATACGCAGTATTTT. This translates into CSVDGGTLTDTQYF.

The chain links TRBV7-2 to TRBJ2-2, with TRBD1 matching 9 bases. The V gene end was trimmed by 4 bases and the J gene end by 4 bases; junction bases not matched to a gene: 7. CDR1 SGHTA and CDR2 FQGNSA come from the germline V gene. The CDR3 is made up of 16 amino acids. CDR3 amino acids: CASSSSGTGSTGELFF. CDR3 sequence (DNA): TGTGCCAGCAGCTCCTCCGGGACAGGGAGCACCGGGGAGCTGTTTTTT.

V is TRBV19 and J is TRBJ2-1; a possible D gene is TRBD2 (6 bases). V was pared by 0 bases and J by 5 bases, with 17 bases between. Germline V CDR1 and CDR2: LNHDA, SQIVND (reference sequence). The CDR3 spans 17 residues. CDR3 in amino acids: CASSIDDPGGKDNEQFF. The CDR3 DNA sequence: TGTGCCAGTAGTATAGATGATCCCGGGGGAAAAGACAATGAGCAGTTCTTC. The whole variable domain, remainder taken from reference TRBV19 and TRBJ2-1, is DGGITQSPKYLFRKEGQNVTLSCEQNLNHDAMYWYRQDPGQGLRLIYYSQIVNDFQKGDIAEGYSVSREKKESFPLTVTSAQKNPTAFYLCASSIDDPGGKDNEQFFGPGTRLTVL.

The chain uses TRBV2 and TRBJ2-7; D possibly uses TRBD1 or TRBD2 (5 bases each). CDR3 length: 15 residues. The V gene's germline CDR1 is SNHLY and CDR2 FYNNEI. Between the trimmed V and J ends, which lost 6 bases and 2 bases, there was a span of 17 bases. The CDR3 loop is CASRLTRGLTYEQYF. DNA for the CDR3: TGTGCCAGCAGATTAACGAGGGGTCTGACCTACGAGCAGTACTTC.

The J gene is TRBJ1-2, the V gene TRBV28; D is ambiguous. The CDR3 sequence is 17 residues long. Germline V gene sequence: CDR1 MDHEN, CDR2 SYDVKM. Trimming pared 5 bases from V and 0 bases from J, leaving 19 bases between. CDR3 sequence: CASSLPTGTATNYGYTF. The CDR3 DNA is TGTGCCAGCAGTCTACCTACGGGTACCGCAACTAACTATGGCTACACCTTC.

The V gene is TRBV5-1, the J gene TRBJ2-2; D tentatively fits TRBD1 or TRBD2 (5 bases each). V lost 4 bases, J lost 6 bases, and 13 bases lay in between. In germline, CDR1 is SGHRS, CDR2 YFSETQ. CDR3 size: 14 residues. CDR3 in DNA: TGCGCCAGCAGCGTCCCATCGGGGCCCGGGGAGCTGTTTTTT. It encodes CASSVPSGPGELFF.

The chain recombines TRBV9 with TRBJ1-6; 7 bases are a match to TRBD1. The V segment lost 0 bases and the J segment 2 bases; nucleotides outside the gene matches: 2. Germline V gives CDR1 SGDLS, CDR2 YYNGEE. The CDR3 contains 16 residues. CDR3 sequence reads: CASSVERGPYNSPLHF. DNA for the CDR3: TGTGCCAGCAGCGTAGAGAGGGGGCCCTATAATTCACCCCTCCACTTT.

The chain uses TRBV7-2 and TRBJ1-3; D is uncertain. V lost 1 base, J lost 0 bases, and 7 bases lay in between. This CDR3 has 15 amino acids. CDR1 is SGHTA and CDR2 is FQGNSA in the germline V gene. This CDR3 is CASSLESGSGNTIYF. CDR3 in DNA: TGTGCCAGCAGCTTAGAATCAGGCTCTGGAAACACCATATATTTT.

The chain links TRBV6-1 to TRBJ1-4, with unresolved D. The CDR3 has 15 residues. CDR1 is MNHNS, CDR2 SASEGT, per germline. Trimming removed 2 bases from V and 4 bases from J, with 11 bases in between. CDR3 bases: TGTGCCAGCAGTGAATGGTCAGCCATTAATGAAAAACTGTTTTTT. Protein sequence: CASSEWSAINEKLFF.

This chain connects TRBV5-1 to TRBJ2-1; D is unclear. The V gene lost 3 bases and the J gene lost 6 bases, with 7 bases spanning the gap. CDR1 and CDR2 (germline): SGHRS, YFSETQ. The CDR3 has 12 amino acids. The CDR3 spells CASSSTLNEQFF. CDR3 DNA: TGCGCCAGCAGCTCTACACTCAATGAGCAGTTCTTC.

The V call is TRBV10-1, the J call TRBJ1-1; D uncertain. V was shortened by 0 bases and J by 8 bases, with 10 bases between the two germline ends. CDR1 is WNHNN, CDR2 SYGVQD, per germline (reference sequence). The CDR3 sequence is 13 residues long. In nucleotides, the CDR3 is TGCGCCAGCAGTGAGTCGAAATCGGCAGAAGCTTTCTTT. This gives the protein CASSESKSAEAFF.